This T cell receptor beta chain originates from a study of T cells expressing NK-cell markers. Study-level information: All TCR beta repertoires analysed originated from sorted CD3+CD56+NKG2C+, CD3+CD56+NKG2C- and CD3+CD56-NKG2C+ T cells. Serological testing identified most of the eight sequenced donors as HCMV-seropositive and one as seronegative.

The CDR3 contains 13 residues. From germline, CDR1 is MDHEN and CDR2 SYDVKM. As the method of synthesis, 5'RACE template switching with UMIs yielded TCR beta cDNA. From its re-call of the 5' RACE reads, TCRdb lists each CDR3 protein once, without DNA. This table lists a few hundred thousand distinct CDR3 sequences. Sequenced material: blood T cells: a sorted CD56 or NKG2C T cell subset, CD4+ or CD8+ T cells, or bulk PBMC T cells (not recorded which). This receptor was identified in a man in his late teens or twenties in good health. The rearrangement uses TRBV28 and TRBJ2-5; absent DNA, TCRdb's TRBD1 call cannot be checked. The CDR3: CASCGQRYEAQYF.